The 20 T cell receptor beta chains in this list originate from one sample, sequenced in a study of T-cell memory formation after mild COVID-19. One entry per CDR3 protein results from TCRdb running MiXCR on the 5' RACE reads. The table includes about 320,000 distinct CDR3 sequences, 14% detected once. Specimen: PBMCs or a T cell subset sorted from them (not recorded which). The origin of the receptors is a man aged 18 to 29 who had mild COVID-19 (a few samples of this study predate the infection). Cell type and time point are not known.

CDR3 nucleotides: TGTGCCAGCAGCCAGGCCACGACCCTCTCTGGGGCCAACGTCCTGACTTTC. Its translation: CASSQATTLSGANVLTF. This chain links TRBV4-2 with TRBJ2-6; D is unclear. V lost 3 bases, J lost 0 bases, and 12 bases lay in between. CDR1 is LGHNA and CDR2 is YNFKEQ in the germline V gene. The CDR3 totals 17 residues.

The V gene is TRBV5-1, the J gene TRBJ2-5; the D gene is possibly TRBD2 (6 bases). Looked up from germline, CDR1 is SGHRS and CDR2 is YFSETQ. V lost 0 bases and J lost 5, with 17 bases in between. This CDR3 comprises 16 residues. CDR3 residues: CASSLGSAGRRETQYF. As DNA, the CDR3 is TGCGCCAGCAGCTTGGGTTCTGCGGGGCGGAGGGAGACCCAGTACTTC.

The chain couples TRBV10-3 to TRBJ1-1; D unresolved. Between the trimmed V and J ends, which lost 10 bases and 3 bases, there was a span of 15 bases. Germline values: CDR1 ENHRY, CDR2 SYGVKD. The CDR3 sequence is 13 residues long. DNA of the CDR3: TGTGCCACCACCTCCCGGGCGGACACTGAAGCTTTCTTT. It codes for CATTSRADTEAFF.

This clonotype was counted between two and nine times. The V and J genes are TRBV2 and TRBJ2-7; 8 bases align to TRBD1. This CDR3 is built from 18 residues. Germline CDR1 reads SNHLY; CDR2 reads FYNNEI. J lost 4 bases, V lost 3 bases, and 17 bases had no gene match. The CDR3 DNA follows: TGTGCCAGCAGTGAGGGACAGGTTCCCCTGTCCGTGGGGTACGAGCAGTACGTC. Its translation is CASSEGQVPLSVGYEQYV.

The chain joins TRBV6-5 to TRBJ1-1; 8 bases match TRBD1. V was clipped by 4 bases and J by 5 bases; unmatched bases: 12. Germline CDR1 and CDR2: MNHEY and SVGAGI. The CDR3 runs to 16 residues. This CDR3 is CASSSPSGGRLTEAFF. The CDR3 nucleotides read TGTGCCAGCAGTTCCCCTTCAGGGGGCCGGTTAACTGAAGCTTTCTTT.

This clonotype was recorded many times. The chain recombines TRBV5-1 with TRBJ2-1; tentatively, D is TRBD1 or TRBD2 (6 bases each). The germline CDR1 and CDR2 sequences are SGHRS and YFSETQ. The CDR3 runs to 17 residues. V was trimmed by 5 bases and J by 8 bases, leaving 26 bases between them. In DNA, the CDR3 is TGCGCCAGCAGTCCATACGGGGGCCCCTACTATGACGATGAGCAGTTCTTC. Translating it yields CASSPYGGPYYDDEQFF.

This clonotype showed up just a few times. The CDR3 protein is CASSPQTGGDLRTEAFF. The CDR3 DNA follows: TGTGCCAGCAGCCCCCAGACAGGGGGCGATCTACGCACTGAAGCTTTCTTT. This rearrangement joins TRBV7-2 to TRBJ1-1; TRBD1 matches at 10 bases. The germline V gene has CDR1 SGHTA and CDR2 FQGNSA. This CDR3 comprises 17 residues. J lost 4 bases, V lost 5 bases, and 13 bases had no gene match.

In this sample, this clonotype turned up a few times. The chain combines TRBV6-6 with TRBJ1-1, with 8 bases aligning to TRBD1. In germline, CDR1 is MNHNY, CDR2 SVGAGI (reference sequence). The CDR3 length is 15 residues. V was clipped by 2 bases and J by 5 bases; unmatched bases: 7. The CDR3 region has the DNA TGTGCCAGCAGTTACCCCCAGGGGGCTTGGACTGAAGCTTTCTTT. Residues: CASSYPQGAWTEAFF.

This clonotype has a handful of counts. The V call is TRBV19, the J call TRBJ2-1; D is undetermined. Germline CDR1 reads LNHDA; CDR2 reads SQIVND (reference sequence). V was cut by 5 bases and J by 3 bases, with 14 bases left in between. This CDR3 spans 15 amino acids. For the CDR3, the DNA is TGTGCCAGTAGTTTTGCGGAACTCGTCTACAATGAGCAGTTCTTC. Its translation is CASSFAELVYNEQFF.

This clonotype was seen ten or more times. V and J are TRBV24-1 and TRBJ2-3; no clear D gene. This CDR3 has 12 residues. CDR1 is KGHDR and CDR2 is SFDVKD in the germline V gene. Deletions cut 4 bases from V and 1 base from J, with 2 bases between. CDR3 amino acids: CATSDRTDTQYF. The CDR3 DNA reads TGTGCCACCAGTGACCGCACAGATACGCAGTATTTT.

This clonotype showed up many times. The chain uses TRBV4-3 and TRBJ2-3; D possibly uses TRBD1 or TRBD2 (5 bases each). Germline V gives CDR1 LGHNA, CDR2 YSLEER. V was cut by 1 base and J by 6 bases, with 14 bases left in between. The CDR3 has 15 residues. CDR3 residues: CASSQVDARDDTQYF. The CDR3 bases are TGCGCCAGCAGCCAAGTGGATGCCCGGGACGATACGCAGTATTTT.

The CDR3 reads CASRILAGGDEEQYV. DNA for the CDR3: TGTGCCAGCAGGATTCTAGCGGGGGGGGATGAAGAGCAGTACGTC. The chain uses TRBV6-2 or TRBV6-3 and TRBJ2-7; 12 bases are a match to TRBD2. CDR1 is MNHEY and CDR2 is SVGEGT in the germline V gene. V was pared by 6 bases and J by 7 bases, with 10 bases of the junction left unmatched. The CDR3 has 15 amino acids.

The V call is TRBV7-2, the J call TRBJ2-3, with 7 bases aligning to TRBD2. This CDR3 region has 17 residues. CDR1 and CDR2 (germline): SGHTA, FQGNSA. Trimming took 1 base from V and 2 from J; bases not matched to a gene: 9. The CDR3, as DNA: TGTGCCAGCAGCTTAGTGTCTAGCGGAGCCCTCACAGATACGCAGTATTTT. Translated, it gives CASSLVSSGALTDTQYF.

This clonotype was seen more than once but under ten times. The rearrangement joins TRBV18 to TRBJ1-1, with TRBD1 as a possible D gene (5 bases). The V gene's germline CDR1 is KGHSH and CDR2 LQKENI. This CDR3 comprises 14 residues. The V gene lost 4 bases and the J gene lost 3 bases, with 12 bases spanning the gap. The CDR3 protein is CASSLGPGDTEAFF. For the CDR3, the DNA is TGTGCCAGCTCACTCGGGCCGGGGGACACTGAAGCTTTCTTT.

This clonotype was counted between two and nine times. V and J are TRBV29-1 and TRBJ1-1; D is unresolved. Germline V lookup: CDR1 SQVTM, CDR2 ANQGSEA. V was clipped by 6 bases and J by 11 bases, with 19 bases between them. The CDR3 extends over 12 amino acids. CDR3 loop: CSVGARGEIAFF. Written as DNA, the CDR3 is TGCAGCGTCGGAGCTCGAGGCGAGATCGCTTTCTTT. Full variable domain (rest looked up from reference TRBV29-1 and TRBJ1-1): SAVISQKPSRDICQRGTSLTIQCQVDSQVTMMFWYRQQPGQSLTLIATANQGSEATYESGFVIDKFPISRPNLTFSTLTVSNMSPEDSSIYLCSVGARGEIAFFGQGTRLTVV.

In this sample, this clonotype turned up many times. This chain uses TRBV7-2 with TRBJ2-3; TRBD2 might be the D (5 bases). The CDR3 is made up of 14 amino acids. The V end lost 1 base, the J end lost 6 bases, and 11 bases lay between the germline ends. Germline loops: CDR1 SGHTA, CDR2 FQGNSA. The CDR3 coding sequence is TGTGCCAGCAGCTTAGGCGGGCTGCGGGATACGCAGTATTTT. Protein sequence: CASSLGGLRDTQYF.

This clonotype was counted ten times or more. The chain has TRBV3-1 and TRBJ2-7; D not certain. Germline V gene lookup returns CDR1 LGHDT and CDR2 YNNKEL (reference sequence). The length of the CDR3 is 12 residues. V was shortened by 1 base and J by 3 bases, with 4 bases between the two germline ends. This chain's CDR3 is CASSQADYEQYF. CDR3 nucleotides: TGTGCCAGCAGCCAAGCGGACTACGAGCAGTACTTC.

The chain carries TRBV20-1 and TRBJ2-7, with a tentative D call TRBD2 (5 bases). The CDR3 extends over 13 amino acids. V shed 1 base and J shed 0 bases, with 7 bases lying between them. The germline V gene has CDR1 DFQATT and CDR2 SNEGSKA (reference sequence). The CDR3 loop is CSARATSSYEQYF. CDR3 coding DNA: TGCAGTGCTAGAGCAACTAGCTCCTACGAGCAGTACTTC.

This clonotype was counted many times. CDR3 amino acids: CASSNLQETQYF. CDR3 bases: TGTGCCAGTAGTAACCTCCAAGAGACCCAGTACTTC. The chain joins TRBV19 to TRBJ2-5; no clear D. Trimming pared 4 bases from V and 1 base from J, leaving 4 bases between. This CDR3 has 12 residues. CDR1 and CDR2 from the germline V gene are LNHDA and SQIVND (reference sequence).

The chain's CDR3 is CASSARTGYNEQFF. The CDR3 DNA follows: TGTGCCAGCAGCGCACGGACAGGGTACAATGAGCAGTTCTTC. The V and J genes are TRBV7-9 and TRBJ2-1, with 8 bases fitting TRBD1. CDR3 size: 14 residues. The V segment lost 5 bases and the J segment 4 bases; nucleotides outside the gene matches: 4. Germline V gives CDR1 SEHNR, CDR2 FQNEAQ (reference sequence).